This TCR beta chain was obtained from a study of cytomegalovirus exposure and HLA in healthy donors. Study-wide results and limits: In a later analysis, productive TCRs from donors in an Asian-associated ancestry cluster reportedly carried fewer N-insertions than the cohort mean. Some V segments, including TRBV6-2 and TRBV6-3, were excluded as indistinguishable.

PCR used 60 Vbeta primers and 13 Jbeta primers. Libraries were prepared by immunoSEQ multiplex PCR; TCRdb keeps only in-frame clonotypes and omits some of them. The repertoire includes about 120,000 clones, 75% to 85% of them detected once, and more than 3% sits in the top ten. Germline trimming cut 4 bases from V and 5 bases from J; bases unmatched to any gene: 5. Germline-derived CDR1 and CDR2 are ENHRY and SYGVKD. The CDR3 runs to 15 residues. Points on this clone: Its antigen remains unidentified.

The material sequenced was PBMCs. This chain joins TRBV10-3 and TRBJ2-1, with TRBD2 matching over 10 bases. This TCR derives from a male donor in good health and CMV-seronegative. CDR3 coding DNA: TGTGCCATCAGTGTTCTAGCGGGAGTCAACAATGAGCAGTTCTTC. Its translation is CAISVLAGVNNEQFF.